This passage covers 31 T cell receptor beta chains from one sample sequenced in a study of blood T cell repertoires in COVID-19 (dated by TCRdb to 2018 to 2020). Libraries were made using the immunoSEQ multiplex PCR assay. The immuneACCESS repertoire file appears here via TCRdb, limited to in-frame rearrangements. These files lack a portion of the clones; in checked studies, under half of the deficit traces to unresolved V genes, and the cause of the others is not known. The sample table records about 64,000 clones; 88% of these occur just once. The ten largest account for around two fifths of the sample. The source material was peripheral blood. The receptors derive from a woman in her sixties or seventies with COVID-19, enrolled during active disease.

This rearrangement joins TRBV6-6 to TRBJ1-2, with 10 positions matching TRBD1. Germline V gene sequence: CDR1 MNHNY, CDR2 SVGAGI (reference sequence). The CDR3 is 18 residues long. V was clipped by 5 bases and J by 5 bases; unmatched bases: 17. The CDR3 loop reads CASSRQQPGQGILYGYTF. As DNA, the CDR3 is TGTGCCAGCAGTCGACAGCAACCGGGACAGGGGATCCTATATGGCTACACCTTC.

The chain uses TRBV6-5 and TRBJ1-1, with TRBD1 matching over 8 bases. Germline values: CDR1 MNHEY, CDR2 SVGAGI. V gave up 0 bases and J gave up 1 base; unmatched junction bases: 1. The CDR3 length is 15 residues. CDR3 sequence (DNA): TGTGCCAGCAGTTACTCCGGACAGGGGAACACTGAAGCTTTCTTT. This gives the protein CASSYSGQGNTEAFF.

The rearrangement links TRBV2 to TRBJ2-2; D unclear. Germline loops: CDR1 SNHLY, CDR2 FYNNEI. Trimming stripped 7 bases from V and 1 base from J, with 7 bases between. This CDR3 spans 13 amino acids. The CDR3 protein is CASTQRNTGELFF. The CDR3 DNA reads as TGTGCCAGCACTCAGCGGAACACCGGGGAGCTGTTTTTT.

The count of this clone is one. The V call is TRBV15, the J call TRBJ2-3; 11 nucleotides agree with TRBD2. The J segment lost 3 bases and the V segment lost 0 bases, leaving 5 bases of the junction unmatched. Germline loops: CDR1 LNHNV, CDR2 YYDKDF (reference sequence). This CDR3 contains 17 residues. The CDR3 DNA reads as TGTGCCACCAGCAGAGACAGACTAGCGGGGCGGACAGATACGCAGTATTTT. Its translation: CATSRDRLAGRTDTQYF.

This clone occurred once. The chain links TRBV6-6 to TRBJ1-5; D possibly corresponds to TRBD1 (6 bases). Germline V gene data show CDR1 as MNHNY and CDR2 as SVGAGI (reference sequence). Trimming left V 6 bases short and J 0 bases short, with 15 bases between. CDR3 length equals 16 residues. CDR3 DNA: TGTGCCAGCAGCCTCTGGACAGTGAATAGCAATCAGCCCCAGCATTTT. Translation: CASSLWTVNSNQPQHF.

This sequence joins TRBV7-9 and TRBJ2-2; D not resolved. The germline V gene has CDR1 SEHNR and CDR2 FQNEAQ (reference sequence). V lost 8 bases, J lost 7 bases, and 8 bases lay in between. CDR3 length equals 11 residues. The CDR3 spells CASSSIGELFF. The CDR3 DNA reads as TGTGCCAGCTCATCCATCGGGGAGCTGTTTTTT.

The chain is built from TRBV6-2 or TRBV6-3 and TRBJ1-5, with D possibly TRBD1 on 5 matching bases. Germline V lookup: CDR1 MNHEY, CDR2 SVGEGT. With 2 bases removed from V and 2 bases from J, the gap between germline ends came to 7 bases. The length of the CDR3 is 14 residues. CDR3 protein: CASSYIGGNQPQHF. DNA for the CDR3: TGTGCCAGCAGTTACATAGGGGGCAATCAGCCCCAGCATTTT.

V usage is TRBV5-8 and J usage is TRBJ1-5; TRBD1 is a possible D gene (6 bases). The CDR3 runs 15 residues. CDR1 is SGHTS, CDR2 YDEGEE, per germline. Trimming stripped 1 base from V and 5 bases from J, with 13 bases between. The CDR3 region is CASSLNSGAYQPQHF. CDR3 in DNA: TGTGCCAGCAGCTTGAACTCAGGGGCATATCAGCCCCAGCATTTT.

Only a few counts were recorded for this clone. V and J are TRBV7-7 and TRBJ2-5; D uncertain. From germline, CDR1 is SSHAT and CDR2 FNYEAQ (reference sequence). The CDR3 is made up of 15 amino acids. V gave up 3 bases and J gave up 1 base, with 12 bases separating them. CDR3 sequence: CASSLSNLPQETQYF. In DNA, the CDR3 is TGTGCCAGCAGCTTGTCTAACCTCCCCCAAGAGACCCAGTACTTC.

The chain uses TRBV11-3 and TRBJ2-2, with 7 bases that match TRBD1. This CDR3 spans 15 amino acids. V gave up 3 bases and J gave up 3 bases; unmatched junction bases: 4. CDR1 and CDR2 from the germline V gene are SGHNT and YENEEA. The CDR3 coding sequence is TGTGCCAGCAGCTTCCTCGGGACAGACACCGGGGAGCTGTTTTTT. Amino acids: CASSFLGTDTGELFF. Complete variable domain (other parts from reference TRBV11-3 and TRBJ2-2): EAGVVQSPRYKIIEKKQPVAFWCNPISGHNTLYWYLQNLGQGPELLIRYENEEAVDDSQLPKDRFSAERLKGVDSTLKIQPAELGDSAVYLCASSFLGTDTGELFFGEGSRLTVL.

The chain is built from TRBV5-1 and TRBJ2-3; tentative D call: TRBD2 (6 bases). The V end was cut by 3 bases, the J end by 3 bases, with 14 bases between. This CDR3 has 15 residues. Germline V lookup: CDR1 SGHRS, CDR2 YFSETQ. The CDR3 nucleotides are TGCGCCAGCAGCTCGGGACTCCTAGGTACAGATACGCAGTATTTT. It encodes CASSSGLLGTDTQYF. The full variable domain, in which reference TRBV5-1 and TRBJ2-3 provide the parts outside the CDR3, is KAGVTQTPRYLIKTRGQQVTLSCSPISGHRSVSWYQQTPGQGLQFLFEYFSETQRNKGNFPGRFSGRQFSNSRSEMNVSTLELGDSALYLCASSSGLLGTDTQYFGPGTRLTVL.

In this sample, this clone turned up a few times. One junction end disagrees with the germline gene, perhaps due to a read error. V gene TRBV19 combines with J gene TRBJ1-5; TRBD1 matches at 8 bases. The CDR3 runs to 11 residues. CDR1 and CDR2 from the germline V gene are LNHDA and SQIVND (reference sequence). The CDR3 sequence is CASRLGGQVSF. The CDR3 DNA reads TGTGCCAGTAGGCTAGGGGGACAGGTTAGCTTT.

This clone has only one observation. This chain joins TRBV5-6 and TRBJ2-3; D unclear. Deletions cut 0 bases from V and 4 bases from J, with 12 bases between. CDR3 size: 15 residues. Germline V gives CDR1 SGHDT, CDR2 YYEEEE. The CDR3 DNA is TGTGCCAGCAGCTTGGTCCTTAGCCCCTCAGATACGCAGTATTTT. Translation: CASSLVLSPSDTQYF.

In its sample, this clone was seen once. The chain links TRBV11-3 to TRBJ2-1, with 9 nucleotides matching TRBD2. Trimming at V came to 6 bases and at J to 8 bases, leaving 11 bases not matched to a gene. The CDR3 length is 15 residues. Germline CDR1 is SGHNT and CDR2 is YENEEA. The CDR3 nucleotides read TGTGCCAGCAGGGCCCCGACTAGCGGTTATGATGAGCAGTTCTTC. This gives the protein CASRAPTSGYDEQFF. Full variable domain (missing parts from reference TRBV11-3 and TRBJ2-1): EAGVVQSPRYKIIEKKQPVAFWCNPISGHNTLYWYLQNLGQGPELLIRYENEEAVDDSQLPKDRFSAERLKGVDSTLKIQPAELGDSAVYLCASRAPTSGYDEQFFGPGTRLTVL.

The chain is built from TRBV9 and TRBJ2-1, with 7 bases lining up with TRBD2. Germline CDR1 reads SGDLS; CDR2 reads YYNGEE. CDR3 length equals 16 residues. J lost 7 bases, V lost 1 base, and 11 bases had no gene match. The chain's CDR3 is CASSVPSSGDGNEQFF. DNA of the CDR3: TGTGCCAGCAGCGTACCATCTAGCGGAGACGGGAATGAGCAGTTCTTC.

This clone showed up just a few times. This sequence joins TRBV5-6 and TRBJ2-7; TRBD2 aligns across 9 bases. Trimming at V came to 4 bases and at J to 2 bases, leaving 4 bases not matched to a gene. The CDR3 has 14 amino acids. Germline V gene data show CDR1 as SGHDT and CDR2 as YYEEEE. The CDR3 is CASSPGLATYEQYF. DNA for the CDR3: TGTGCCAGCAGCCCGGGACTAGCTACCTACGAGCAGTACTTC.

This clone was counted once. This sequence joins TRBV5-6 and TRBJ1-5; 10 bases agree with TRBD1. V lost 0 bases to trimming and J lost 4 bases; unmatched junction nucleotides: 1. Per the germline V gene, CDR1 is SGHDT and CDR2 is YYEEEE. The CDR3 totals 15 residues. CDR3 amino acids: CASSLEGQGNQPQHF. The CDR3 coding sequence is TGTGCCAGCAGCTTGGAGGGACAGGGGAATCAGCCCCAGCATTTT.

The V gene is TRBV18, the J gene TRBJ1-1; D possibly corresponds to TRBD1 (5 bases). Germline V gene sequence: CDR1 KGHSH, CDR2 LQKENI. This CDR3 contains 16 residues. Trimming shortened V by 3 bases and J by 4 bases, and 18 bases separated the two germline ends. The CDR3 DNA reads TGTGCCAGCTCACCCCCGGGGGGGGGACGGGGCACTGAAGCTTTCTTT. Protein product: CASSPPGGGRGTEAFF.

The CDR3 spells CAISGGFGLAGGMNTGELFF. Here the CDR3 DNA reads TGTGCCATCAGTGGCGGTTTCGGACTAGCGGGAGGGATGAACACCGGGGAGCTGTTTTTT. The V call is TRBV10-3, the J call TRBJ2-2, with 15 bases matching TRBD2. V was pared by 4 bases and J by 1 base, with 10 bases of the junction left unmatched. The CDR3 loop spans 20 amino acids. CDR1 is ENHRY, CDR2 SYGVKD, per germline.

The J gene is TRBJ1-2, the V gene TRBV28; the D gene is possibly TRBD1 (5 bases). This CDR3 region has 14 residues. Trimming shortened V by 6 bases and J by 4 bases, and 15 bases separated the two germline ends. Germline V gene data show CDR1 as MDHEN and CDR2 as SYDVKM. In DNA, the CDR3 is TGTGCCAGCAGCCCCACAATTGACAGCTATGGCTACACCTTC. As protein: CASSPTIDSYGYTF.

This chain connects TRBV6-5 to TRBJ2-7, with D unresolved. V was clipped by 0 bases and J by 0 bases, with 9 bases between them. Germline-derived CDR1 and CDR2 are MNHEY and SVGAGI. The CDR3 length is 15 residues. CDR3 protein: CASSYSIQASYEQYF. In DNA, the CDR3 is TGTGCCAGCAGTTACTCGATTCAGGCCTCCTACGAGCAGTACTTC.

This clone has only a few counts. This sample includes further DNA sequences coding for the same CDR3. This chain joins TRBV11-2 and TRBJ2-7; D not certain. The CDR3 loop spans 12 amino acids. Germline V lookup: CDR1 SGHAT, CDR2 FQNNGV. V was clipped by 1 base and J by 5 bases, with 6 bases between them. CDR3 sequence (DNA): TGTGCCAGCAGCTTAGGCCGAGACGAGCAGTACTTC. Protein: CASSLGRDEQYF.

The genes are TRBV7-9 and TRBJ1-1; D is perhaps TRBD1 (6 bases). This CDR3 is 12 amino acids long. The germline gives CDR1 SEHNR, CDR2 FQNEAQ (reference sequence). The germline V and J ends were trimmed by 3 bases and 7 bases, with 9 bases remaining between them. CDR3: CASSFEDSEAFF. In nucleotides, the CDR3 is TGTGCCAGCAGCTTTGAGGACAGTGAAGCTTTCTTT.

V usage is TRBV6-2 or TRBV6-3 and J usage is TRBJ2-3; 8 bases line up with TRBD2. The CDR3 covers 15 residues. Germline V gives CDR1 MNHEY, CDR2 SVGEGT. The V and J ends lost 4 bases and 6 bases, in that order; junction bases with no gene match: 9. CDR3 in amino acids: CASSFSGTTGDTQYF. The CDR3 DNA reads TGTGCCAGCAGTTTTAGCGGGACAACAGGGGATACGCAGTATTTT.

V usage is TRBV7-9 and J usage is TRBJ2-1, with D possibly matching TRBD1 (6 bases). Trimming pared 5 bases from V and 0 bases from J, leaving 14 bases between. Germline V CDR1 and CDR2: SEHNR, FQNEAQ (reference sequence). This CDR3 is built from 16 residues. Here the CDR3 DNA reads TGTGCCAGCAGCCCCCCAGGGGTGAGCTCCTACAATGAGCAGTTCTTC. Translating gives CASSPPGVSSYNEQFF. Looking up the rest from reference TRBV7-9 and TRBJ2-1 gives the full variable domain: DTGVSQNPRHKITKRGQNVTFRCDPISEHNRLYWYRQTLGQGPEFLTYFQNEAQLEKSRLLSDRFSAERPKGSFSTLEIQRTEQGDSAMYLCASSPPGVSSYNEQFFGPGTRLTVL.

The V and J genes are TRBV18 and TRBJ1-5, with D uncertain. Germline V gene data show CDR1 as KGHSH and CDR2 as LQKENI. This CDR3 comprises 13 residues. V lost 6 bases, J lost 5 bases, and 11 bases lay in between. The CDR3 sequence: CASSGTVDQPQHF. In DNA form, the CDR3 reads TGTGCCAGCTCGGGCACAGTAGATCAGCCCCAGCATTTT. The variable domain in full, completed from reference TRBV18 and TRBJ1-5, reads NAGVMQNPRHLVRRRGQEARLRCSPMKGHSHVYWYRQLPEEGLKFMVYLQKENIIDESGMPKERFSAEFPKEGPSILRIQQVVRGDSAAYFCASSGTVDQPQHFGDGTRLSIL.

This chain joins TRBV12-3 or TRBV12-4 and TRBJ2-7; D uncertain. With 4 bases removed from V and 4 bases from J, the gap between germline ends came to 5 bases. The CDR3 runs 11 residues. CDR3 protein: CASSWQYEQYF. The DNA for the CDR3 is TGTGCCAGCAGTTGGCAGTACGAGCAGTACTTC.

The rearrangement links TRBV13 to TRBJ2-7, with D perhaps TRBD2 (5 bases). Germline values: CDR1 PRHDT, CDR2 FYEKMQ (reference sequence). This CDR3 has 15 residues. Trimming removed 0 bases from V and 6 bases from J, with 15 bases in between. DNA for the CDR3: TGTGCCAGCAGCTTAGGTGGCGGGCGAGCTATCGAGCAGTACTTC. Translating gives CASSLGGGRAIEQYF.

CDR3 bases: TGTGCCAGCTCACCACAAGCGGGGGGCAGAGAGACCCAGTACTTC. This gives the protein CASSPQAGGRETQYF. The chain has TRBV18 and TRBJ2-5; TRBD2 matches 9 bases. V shed 1 base and J 4 bases; nucleotides not matched to a gene: 4. The CDR3 runs to 15 residues. Per germline, CDR1 KGHSH and CDR2 LQKENI. The full variable domain, in which reference TRBV18 and TRBJ2-5 provide the parts outside the CDR3, is NAGVMQNPRHLVRRRGQEARLRCSPMKGHSHVYWYRQLPEEGLKFMVYLQKENIIDESGMPKERFSAEFPKEGPSILRIQQVVRGDSAAYFCASSPQAGGRETQYFGPGTRLLVL.

The sample holds one count of this clone. The gene calls are TRBV14 and TRBJ1-2; D is ambiguous. The germline V gene has CDR1 SGHDN and CDR2 FVKESK. This CDR3 spans 15 amino acids. V was trimmed by 0 bases and J by 2 bases, leaving 10 bases between them. The CDR3 bases are TGTGCCAGCAGCCAAGATGGCCCGGGAAACTATGGCTACACCTTC. Translation: CASSQDGPGNYGYTF.

The chain employs TRBV6-1 and TRBJ1-6; D remains unclear. Trimming removed 3 bases from V and 7 bases from J, with 13 bases in between. Germline CDR1 MNHNS, CDR2 SASEGT. The CDR3 loop spans 15 amino acids. DNA for the CDR3: TGTGCCAGCAGTGACCGCGACCGGGGAAATTCACCCCTCCACTTT. Translation gives CASSDRDRGNSPLHF.